The 20 T cell receptor beta chains in this list originate from one sample, sequenced in a study of shared clonotypes between healthy human individuals. Selected positively for CCR7 and CD45RO-negative, naive CD8 cells excluded terminally differentiated effector memory CD45RA+ cells. The protocol was immunoSEQ multiplex PCR, while the TCRdb copy is restricted to in-frame clones and leaves out a portion. Among about 2,100,000 clones listed, 93% were seen once. Sequencing was done on a sample of naive CD8+ T cells from PBMCs. All receptors come from a man between 18 and 29 years old in good health. Some clones in this sample may be carry-over from other donors' samples.

The chain is built from TRBV6-1 and TRBJ1-2; TRBD1 agrees at 7 bases. This CDR3 is built from 14 residues. V trimming: 2 bases; J trimming: 3 bases; junction bases outside the gene matches: 3. Germline V CDR1 and CDR2: MNHNS, SASEGT. The CDR3 loop is CASSEPGTDYGYTF. The CDR3 DNA is TGTGCCAGCAGTGAACCCGGGACAGACTATGGCTACACCTTC.

This chain links TRBV6-6 with TRBJ2-7; TRBD1 agrees at 7 bases. This CDR3 region has 15 residues. Germline V gene data show CDR1 as MNHNY and CDR2 as SVGAGI (reference sequence). Germline trimming cut 4 bases from V and 1 base from J; bases unmatched to any gene: 7. CDR3 amino acids: CASSSRQGPSYEQYF. As DNA, the CDR3 is TGTGCCAGCAGTTCCAGACAGGGCCCTTCCTACGAGCAGTACTTC.

V is TRBV7-9 and J is TRBJ1-2; D is unclear. The CDR3 covers 16 residues. The V and J ends lost 5 bases and 7 bases respectively, with 23 bases between them. The germline V gene encodes CDR1 SEHNR and CDR2 FQNEAQ (reference sequence). The CDR3: CASSSTQTGVSGGYTF. Written as DNA, the CDR3 is TGTGCCAGCAGCAGTACCCAAACCGGGGTTTCGGGTGGCTACACCTTC. Using reference TRBV7-9 and TRBJ1-2 for the parts outside the CDR3, the full variable domain is DTGVSQNPRHKITKRGQNVTFRCDPISEHNRLYWYRQTLGQGPEFLTYFQNEAQLEKSRLLSDRFSAERPKGSFSTLEIQRTEQGDSAMYLCASSSTQTGVSGGYTFGSGTRLTVV.

The chain employs TRBV19 and TRBJ1-1; D is possibly TRBD1 (5 bases). V gave up 4 bases and J gave up 4 bases, with 13 bases separating them. This CDR3 region has 14 residues. Germline CDR1 reads LNHDA; CDR2 reads SQIVND (reference sequence). CDR3 loop: CASSTTGWGTEAFF. The CDR3, as DNA: TGTGCCAGTAGTACCACAGGTTGGGGCACTGAAGCTTTCTTT.

The chain couples TRBV7-9 to TRBJ2-5; tentatively, D is TRBD1 or TRBD2 (6 bases each). Germline values: CDR1 SEHNR, CDR2 FQNEAQ (reference sequence). The CDR3 has 15 residues. Trimming took off 3 bases at V and 5 bases at J, with 16 bases between the two ends. The CDR3 DNA is TGTGCCAGCAGCTTGCCCGTTGGGGGGCGGGAGACCCAGTACTTC. It is translated as CASSLPVGGRETQYF.

This clone was counted once. The V call is TRBV30, the J call TRBJ2-7; D is ambiguous. Looked up from germline, CDR1 is GTSNPN and CDR2 is SVGIG (reference sequence). CDR3 length equals 12 residues. Trimming stripped 0 bases from V and 3 bases from J, with 6 bases between. Written as DNA, the CDR3 is TGTGCCTGGAGTGTGTCGTACTACGAGCAGTACTTC. This encodes CAWSVSYYEQYF.

This clone appeared a single time. The rearrangement uses TRBV11-3 and TRBJ2-1, with unresolved D. This CDR3 contains 15 residues. From germline, CDR1 is SGHNT and CDR2 YENEEA. V dropped 4 bases and J dropped 0 bases, with 10 bases sitting between them. This chain's CDR3 is CASSSGRSSYNEQFF. DNA of the CDR3: TGTGCCAGCAGCTCCGGGCGGAGCTCCTACAATGAGCAGTTCTTC.

The rearrangement joins TRBV5-6 to TRBJ2-7, with 8 bases lining up with TRBD2. Germline loops: CDR1 SGHDT, CDR2 YYEEEE. The CDR3 has 13 residues. The V and J ends lost 4 bases and 6 bases, in that order; junction bases with no gene match: 6. The CDR3, as DNA: TGTGCCAGCAGCCCGGGAGGGGTTGCCGAGCAGTACTTC. It specifies CASSPGGVAEQYF.

The J gene is TRBJ2-7, the V gene TRBV28; 8 nucleotides line up with TRBD1. The CDR3 loop spans 12 amino acids. Trimming removed 7 bases from V and 4 bases from J; junction bases left unmatched: 3. In germline, CDR1 is MDHEN, CDR2 SYDVKM. The CDR3 coding sequence is TGTGCCAGCACGGGACAGGTATACGAGCAGTACTTC. Encoded protein: CASTGQVYEQYF.

This chain joins TRBV6-1 and TRBJ2-7; D is unclear. CDR3 size: 15 residues. The V end lost 3 bases, the J end lost 13 bases, and 25 bases lay between the germline ends. Germline values: CDR1 MNHNS, CDR2 SASEGT. CDR3 nucleotides: TGTGCCAGCAGTGACTCTCTTGGTGGCCGATATCCACCTTACTTC. Protein product: CASSDSLGGRYPPYF.

The chain employs TRBV7-9 and TRBJ2-5; no clear D. The CDR3 contains 13 residues. V was trimmed by 4 bases and J by 5 bases, leaving 11 bases between them. CDR1 and CDR2 from the germline V gene are SEHNR and FQNEAQ (reference sequence). CDR3 in DNA: TGTGCCAGCAGCTCGGTCTCTTTGGAGACCCAGTACTTC. Translating gives CASSSVSLETQYF.

Comment on this clone: Distinct nucleotide sequences in the sample also encode this CDR3. This sequence joins TRBV9 and TRBJ2-5; the D gene is possibly TRBD2 (6 bases). The V gene lost 2 bases and the J gene lost 4 bases, with 12 bases spanning the gap. The CDR3 is made up of 14 amino acids. Germline CDR1 SGDLS, CDR2 YYNGEE. The CDR3: CASSVAGSRETQYF. The CDR3 DNA sequence: TGTGCCAGCAGCGTGGCGGGATCAAGAGAGACCCAGTACTTC.

This clone turned up a few times. The chain carries TRBV9 and TRBJ1-2, with 10 positions matching TRBD1. This CDR3 spans 15 amino acids. The ends lost 4 bases at V and 8 bases at J; junction bases unmatched: 11. Per germline, CDR1 SGDLS and CDR2 YYNGEE. The CDR3 DNA follows: TGTGCCAGCAGCCCGGGACAGGGGTATTTGGGAGGCTACACCTTC. Protein product: CASSPGQGYLGGYTF.

The chain combines TRBV27 with TRBJ2-7; no reliable D call. The germline V and J ends were trimmed by 3 bases and 4 bases, with 19 bases remaining between them. Germline-derived CDR1 and CDR2 are MNHEY and SMNVEV (reference sequence). The CDR3 spans 16 residues. DNA of the CDR3: TGTGCCAGCAGTTTTTACGGGCAGTCAGGATATTACGAGCAGTACTTC. Translation: CASSFYGQSGYYEQYF.

The count of this clone is one. This chain uses TRBV28 with TRBJ2-1, with 7 bases fitting TRBD2. CDR1 is MDHEN, CDR2 SYDVKM, per germline. V gave up 4 bases and J gave up 0 bases; unmatched junction bases: 6. This CDR3 is 16 amino acids long. CDR3 sequence: CASSSPRTSSYNEQFF. The CDR3 nucleotides are TGTGCCAGCAGTTCCCCTAGGACTAGCTCCTACAATGAGCAGTTCTTC.

This CDR3 is CASSLRSGWRNTEAFF. The DNA of the CDR3 is TGTGCCAGCAGTTTACGATCGGGGTGGCGGAACACTGAAGCTTTCTTT. The chain recombines TRBV28 with TRBJ1-1; no firm D call. Trimming cost V 2 bases and J 1 base, with 14 bases left between them. CDR1 is MDHEN, CDR2 SYDVKM, per germline. The CDR3 runs to 16 residues.

This chain links TRBV4-1 with TRBJ2-5, with 9 nucleotides matching TRBD1. TRBJ2-7 matches the DNA end more closely, so the J call is doubtful. CDR1 and CDR2 (germline): MGHRA, YSYEKL. This CDR3 has 14 residues. The CDR3 DNA reads as TGCGCCAGCAGCCCACTTGTACAGGGGGCCGAGCAGTACTTC. Translation gives CASSPLVQGAEQYF.

This clone has just one count. This chain links TRBV28 with TRBJ1-1; D perhaps matches TRBD1 (5 bases). This CDR3 is 15 amino acids long. The V and J ends lost 5 bases and 0 bases respectively, with 13 bases between them. Germline loops: CDR1 MDHEN, CDR2 SYDVKM. The CDR3 loop reads CASSPPRDLNTEAFF. In DNA form, the CDR3 reads TGTGCCAGCAGTCCCCCCAGGGATCTGAACACTGAAGCTTTCTTT. The full variable domain, completed using reference TRBV28 and TRBJ1-1, is DVKVTQSSRYLVKRTGEKVFLECVQDMDHENMFWYRQDPGLGLRLIYFSYDVKMKEKGDIPEGYSVSREKKERFSLILESASTNQTSMYLCASSPPRDLNTEAFFGQGTRLTVV.

V is TRBV11-2 and J is TRBJ2-7; no firm D call. Trimming removed 0 bases at V and 3 bases at J, with 12 bases between. This CDR3 is built from 15 residues. Looked up from germline, CDR1 is SGHAT and CDR2 is FQNNGV. The CDR3 sequence is CASSLEPNLRYEQYF. The CDR3 DNA follows: TGTGCCAGCAGCTTAGAGCCCAACCTCCGCTACGAGCAGTACTTC.

The J gene is TRBJ2-5, the V gene TRBV11-3; D might be TRBD2 (7 bases). CDR1 SGHNT and CDR2 YENEEA come from the germline V gene. The CDR3 has 15 amino acids. Trimming shortened V by 0 bases and J by 4 bases, and 12 bases separated the two germline ends. The CDR3 nucleotides read TGTGCCAGCAGCTTAGAGGGGGGGCCAGGAGAGACCCAGTACTTC. Translated, it gives CASSLEGGPGETQYF.